These 27 T cell receptor beta chains share one sample of origin, sequenced in a study of CD4 and CD8 cells across lung adenocarcinoma regions. Via MiXCR, TCRdb re-called the PCR reads, giving one row per CDR3 protein. The sample yields about 9,200 distinct CDR3 sequences, about 50% seen once. The sequenced sample was CD8+ T cells from the margin of a lung tumor. The receptors were sampled from a female donor with lung adenocarcinoma. The CD4 and CD8 labels of this study may be unreliable.

This clonotype was detected only a few times. The chain links TRBV6-1 to TRBJ2-5; 7 positions match TRBD2. The CDR3 is 15 amino acids. Trimming at V came to 2 bases and at J to 4 bases, leaving 7 bases not matched to a gene. Germline V lookup: CDR1 MNHNS, CDR2 SASEGT. CDR3 sequence reads: CASSESGMAGETQYF. The CDR3 bases are TGTGCCAGCAGTGAAAGCGGGATGGCGGGAGAGACCCAGTACTTC.

The gene calls are TRBV27 and TRBJ1-2; possibly TRBD1 for D (6 bases). V was cut by 6 bases and J by 5 bases, with 16 bases left in between. The CDR3 is made up of 14 amino acids. Germline lookup yields CDR1 MNHEY and CDR2 SMNVEV (reference sequence). In DNA form, the CDR3 reads TGTGCCAGCAGACTCACTCAGGGGTTGTATGGCTACACCTTC. Translation gives CASRLTQGLYGYTF.

Concerning this clonotype itself: A junction end diverges from the germline sequence, so it may reflect a read error. The genes are TRBV6-2 or TRBV6-3 and TRBJ2-3; weak D call: TRBD1 (6 bases). The germline gives CDR1 MNHEY, CDR2 SVGEGT. This CDR3 is built from 14 residues. CDR3: CARRGGRDTETQYF. The CDR3 bases are TGTGCCAGGCGTGGGGGCCGTGACACAGAGACCCAGTATTTC.

This clonotype was detected only a few times. This sequence joins TRBV12-3 or TRBV12-4 and TRBJ2-5; D may be TRBD1 or TRBD2 (6 bases each). V lost 3 bases and J 7 bases, leaving 12 bases between the germline ends. This CDR3 spans 13 amino acids. The CDR3 is CASSFGGLGTQYF. The DNA for the CDR3 is TGTGCCAGCAGTTTCGGGGGCCTAGGGACCCAGTACTTC.

This clonotype was detected a few times. The chain carries TRBV27 and TRBJ1-4; D gene ambiguous. Trimming shortened V by 4 bases and J by 0 bases, and 12 bases separated the two germline ends. This CDR3 has 16 amino acids. The germline CDR1 and CDR2 sequences are MNHEY and SMNVEV (reference sequence). CDR3 sequence (DNA): TGTGCCAGCAGTTCGATCAGTTACGCAACTAATGAAAAACTGTTTTTT. It yields the protein CASSSISYATNEKLFF.

Comments on this clonotype: Sequence at one end of the junction differs from germline and may be a read error. The V call is TRBV3-1, the J call TRBJ2-1; TRBD2 agrees at 9 bases. This CDR3 has 15 residues. Germline CDR1 is LGHDT and CDR2 is YNNKEL (reference sequence). CDR3 bases: TGTGCCAGCAGCCAGGGGGCTAGCGGGGCGAGTACTCTGTACTTC. Translated, it gives CASSQGASGASTLYF.

This clonotype was seen a handful of times. The chain joins TRBV6-5 to TRBJ2-2, with D perhaps given as TRBD1 or TRBD2 (5 bases each). The CDR3 is made up of 16 amino acids. V lost 5 bases and J lost 8, with 21 bases in between. Germline assignment: CDR1 MNHEY and CDR2 SVGAGI. The CDR3 nucleotides are TGTGCCAGCAGTCCCGAGGGGCGAGCAGCTGGTGGGGAGCTGTTTTTT. Translation: CASSPEGRAAGGELFF.

The chain carries TRBV27 and TRBJ2-3, with a weak D call TRBD2 (7 bases). From germline, CDR1 is MNHEY and CDR2 SMNVEV (reference sequence). CDR3 size: 14 residues. The CDR3 loop reads CAGGRGRGTDTQYF. CDR3 coding DNA: TGTGCGGGGGGGCGAGGTCGTGGCACAGATACGCAGTATTTT.

This clonotype was counted only a few times. The rearrangement uses TRBV6-5 and TRBJ2-1; 11 bases line up with TRBD2. The CDR3 runs to 15 residues. The junction had 4 bases not matched to a gene; V was cut back by 0 bases and J by 9 bases. The germline gives CDR1 MNHEY, CDR2 SVGAGI. CDR3 loop: CASSYSTSGIFEQFF. For the CDR3, the DNA is TGTGCCAGCAGTTACTCGACTAGCGGGATTTTTGAGCAGTTCTTC.

The gene calls are TRBV6-1 and TRBJ2-3; 7 bases match TRBD1. J gave up 14 bases and V 7 bases, and 18 bases lay outside the gene matches. CDR3 length: 14 amino acids. Per germline, CDR1 MNHNS and CDR2 SASEGT. The CDR3 DNA reads as TGTGCCAGCAAAACGGAATCGAGCACAGGGGCGCTGTATTTT. Translating it yields CASKTESSTGALYF.

The chain has TRBV7-2 and TRBJ1-1; D is unclear. The CDR3 is made up of 13 amino acids. The V end was cut by 0 bases, the J end by 1 base, with 3 bases between. Germline assignment: CDR1 SGHTA and CDR2 FQGNSA. The CDR3 is CASSLAGNTEAFF. CDR3 sequence (DNA): TGTGCCAGCAGCTTAGCAGGGAACACTGAAGCTTTCTTT.

In this sample, this clonotype turned up a few times. V and J are TRBV7-2 and TRBJ2-3; either TRBD1 or TRBD2 may supply D (5 bases each). The CDR3 contains 14 residues. The germline V and J ends were trimmed by 5 bases and 3 bases, with 12 bases remaining between them. Germline CDR1 is SGHTA and CDR2 is FQGNSA. Here the CDR3 reads CASSRYRTTDTQYF. The CDR3 DNA is TGTGCCAGCAGCCGATACAGGACTACAGATACGCAGTATTTT.

V gene TRBV6-1 combines with J gene TRBJ2-4; TRBD2 might be the D (6 bases). Trimming removed 5 bases at V and 5 bases at J, with 16 bases between. There are 15 residues in the CDR3. CDR1 and CDR2 from the germline V gene are MNHNS and SASEGT. The CDR3 loop is CASSRSSGNQNIQYF. The CDR3 DNA is TGTGCCAGCAGTCGTAGTAGCGGTAACCAAAACATTCAGTACTTC.

This clonotype was counted once. The V call is TRBV11-2, the J call TRBJ2-1; D may be TRBD2 (5 bases). The DNA matches TRBJ2-7 better at its end, which makes the J call doubtful. This CDR3 has 13 amino acids. Germline values: CDR1 SGHAT, CDR2 FQNNGV. The CDR3 coding sequence is TGTGCCAGCAGCCCCATCCGAGGCGGGGAGCAGTACTTC. This encodes CASSPIRGGEQYF.

By its share, this clonotype is large (0.1 to 1%). The chain carries TRBV27 and TRBJ2-1, with a possible D match to TRBD2 (5 bases). Germline loops: CDR1 MNHEY, CDR2 SMNVEV (reference sequence). Trimming took 6 bases from V and 10 from J, leaving 10 bases between them. This CDR3 spans 11 amino acids. CDR3 in DNA: TGTGCCAGCAGACTAGTGAACGAGCAGTTCTTC. This translates into CASRLVNEQFF.

The rearrangement uses TRBV25-1 and TRBJ2-2, with 9 positions matching TRBD1. Germline V gene lookup returns CDR1 MGHDK and CDR2 SYGVNS. The CDR3 totals 16 residues. The V segment lost 6 bases and the J segment 4 bases; nucleotides outside the gene matches: 9. In DNA, the CDR3 is TGTGCCAGCAGCGATGGACAGGGGTCAGGCACCGGGGAGCTGTTTTTT. This codes for CASSDGQGSGTGELFF.

This clonotype appeared a few times. The CDR3 sequence: CAISELAGVNEQFF. DNA for the CDR3: TGTGCCATCAGTGAACTAGCGGGAGTTAATGAGCAGTTCTTC. The chain carries TRBV10-3 and TRBJ2-1; 11 nucleotides align to TRBD2. V shed 3 bases, J shed 7 bases, and the junction held 2 bases outside the gene matches. CDR3 length: 14 amino acids. Germline lookup yields CDR1 ENHRY and CDR2 SYGVKD.

This clonotype has a handful of counts. The chain links TRBV6-5 to TRBJ2-3; TRBD2 agrees at 8 bases. There are 20 residues in the CDR3. CDR1 is MNHEY and CDR2 is SVGAGI in the germline V gene. Trimming took 2 bases from V and 0 from J; bases not matched to a gene: 16. The CDR3 DNA is TGTGCCAGCAGTTACCGGTTAGCGACGATTAGCGGGACTAGCACAGATACGCAGTATTTT. Translated, it gives CASSYRLATISGTSTDTQYF.

This clonotype has ten or more counts. V usage is TRBV7-2 and J usage is TRBJ1-2; possibly TRBD1 for D (5 bases). The CDR3 has 15 amino acids. Germline values: CDR1 SGHTA, CDR2 FQGNSA. Between the trimmed V and J ends, which lost 5 bases and 1 base, there was a span of 14 bases. CDR3 DNA: TGTGCCAGCAGCCAGACAGAGAACTTTAACTATGGCTACACCTTC. Protein sequence: CASSQTENFNYGYTF.

CDR3 in amino acids: CASSAGTEDAGELFF. The CDR3 nucleotides read TGTGCCAGCAGCGCAGGAACAGAGGATGCCGGGGAGCTGTTTTTT. The genes are TRBV9 and TRBJ2-2; D is uncertain. The germline V and J ends were trimmed by 3 bases and 6 bases, with 15 bases remaining between them. Looked up from germline, CDR1 is SGDLS and CDR2 is YYNGEE. The CDR3 is 15 amino acids.

The chain carries TRBV6-1 and TRBJ2-1, with 9 bases aligning to TRBD2. The tail of the sequence fits TRBJ2-5 better, so the J call may be wrong. The CDR3 spans 17 residues. The germline V gene encodes CDR1 MNHNS and CDR2 SASEGT. The CDR3 sequence is CASRGNGAGGLQETQYF. The CDR3, as DNA: TGTGCCAGCAGGGGAAACGGGGCGGGGGGGCTCCAAGAGACCCAGTACTTC.

Sample share makes this clonotype medium-sized. The rearrangement uses TRBV10-3 and TRBJ2-3, with 11 nucleotides matching TRBD2. CDR1 and CDR2 (germline): ENHRY, SYGVKD. This CDR3 region has 15 residues. V was clipped by 7 bases and J by 6 bases; unmatched bases: 9. CDR3 DNA: TGTGCCATCAAATATAGCGGGAGGGCCGGGGATACGCAGTATTTT. This codes for CAIKYSGRAGDTQYF.

Many counts were recorded for this clonotype. This sequence joins TRBV4-1 and TRBJ2-2; D gene unclear. V was cut by 1 base and J by 1 base, with 19 bases left in between. Germline V lookup: CDR1 MGHRA, CDR2 YSYEKL. CDR3 length equals 19 residues. The CDR3 coding sequence is TGCGCCAGCAGCCAAGGAGTGCTTAGGGCCTTGAGGAACACCGGGGAGCTGTTTTTT. Residues: CASSQGVLRALRNTGELFF.

V usage is TRBV27 and J usage is TRBJ2-4; 11 nucleotides match TRBD2. Germline CDR1 is MNHEY and CDR2 is SMNVEV (reference sequence). Germline trimming cut 5 bases from V and 13 bases from J; bases unmatched to any gene: 16. The CDR3 extends over 16 amino acids. CDR3 in DNA: TGTGCCAGCAGTACCCGACTAGCGGGATTGGAAAATATGCAGTACTTC. Amino acids: CASSTRLAGLENMQYF.

This clonotype is classed as medium-sized. V is TRBV6-1 and J is TRBJ2-2; TRBD1 might be the D (7 bases). The CDR3 runs 14 residues. Looked up from germline, CDR1 is MNHNS and CDR2 is SASEGT. V gave up 7 bases and J gave up 7 bases, with 16 bases separating them. The CDR3 here is CASIQTRGVGELFF. CDR3 nucleotide sequence: TGTGCCAGCATCCAAACCAGGGGGGTCGGGGAGCTGTTTTTT.

For the CDR3, the DNA is TGTGCCAGCAGCCCCCTTACAGGCTATGGCTACACCTTC. Amino acid sequence: CASSPLTGYGYTF. This rearrangement joins TRBV11-2 to TRBJ1-2; maybe TRBD1 (5 bases). Trimming removed 5 bases at V and 4 bases at J, with 11 bases between. There are 13 residues in the CDR3. Germline CDR1 reads SGHAT; CDR2 reads FQNNGV.

The rearrangement links TRBV27 to TRBJ1-6; 9 bases agree with TRBD1. Germline CDR1 is MNHEY and CDR2 is SMNVEV (reference sequence). Trimming took 7 bases from V and 7 from J; bases not matched to a gene: 8. The CDR3 contains 15 residues. CDR3 DNA: TGTGCCAGCAATTCTAGGGACAGGGTGAATTCACCCCTCCACTTT. Translated, it gives CASNSRDRVNSPLHF.